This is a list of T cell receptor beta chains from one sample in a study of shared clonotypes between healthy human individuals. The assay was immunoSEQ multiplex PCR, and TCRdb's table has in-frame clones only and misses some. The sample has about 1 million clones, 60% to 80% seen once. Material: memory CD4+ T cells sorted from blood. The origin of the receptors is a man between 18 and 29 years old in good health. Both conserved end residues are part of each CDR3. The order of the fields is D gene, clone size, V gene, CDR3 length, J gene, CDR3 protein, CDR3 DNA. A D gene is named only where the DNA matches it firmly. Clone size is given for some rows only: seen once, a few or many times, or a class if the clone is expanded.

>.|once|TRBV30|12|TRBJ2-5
CAWRLQGATQYF
TGTGCCTGGAGATTGCAGGGTGCGACCCAGTACTTC
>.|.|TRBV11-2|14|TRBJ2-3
CASSPSRGPDTQYF
TGTGCCAGCAGCCCCTCCCGGGGCCCAGATACGCAGTATTTT
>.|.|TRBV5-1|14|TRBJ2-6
CASSGDSGANVLTF
TGCGCCAGCAGTGGGGACTCTGGGGCCAACGTCCTGACTTTC
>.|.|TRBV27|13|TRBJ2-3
CASSSPRSDTQYF
TGTGCCAGCAGTTCCCCTAGATCAGATACGCAGTATTTT
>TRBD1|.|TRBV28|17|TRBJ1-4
CASSLGGAGTGVEKLFF
TGTGCCAGCAGTTTAGGGGGAGCGGGGACAGGGGTTGAAAAACTGTTTTTT
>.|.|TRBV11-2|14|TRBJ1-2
CASSLNRDIGGYTF
TGTGCCAGCAGCTTAAACCGGGACATAGGAGGCTACACCTTC
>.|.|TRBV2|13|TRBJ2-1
CASGTRRDNEQFF
TGTGCCAGCGGTACAAGGAGGGACAATGAGCAGTTCTTC
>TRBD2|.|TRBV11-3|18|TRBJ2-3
CASSSGTSGIYPADTQYF
TGTGCCAGCAGCTCCGGGACTAGCGGGATCTACCCCGCAGATACGCAGTATTTT
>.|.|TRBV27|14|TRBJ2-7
CASSLDRQGGEQYF
TGTGCCAGCAGTTTAGATCGGCAGGGCGGGGAGCAGTACTTC
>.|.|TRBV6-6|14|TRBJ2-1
CASSSSDRFNEQFF
TGTGCCAGCAGTTCATCGGACCGGTTCAATGAGCAGTTCTTC
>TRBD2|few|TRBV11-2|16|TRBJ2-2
CASSLLAGVGTGELFF
TGTGCCAGCAGCTTACTAGCGGGAGTTGGCACCGGGGAGCTGTTTTTT
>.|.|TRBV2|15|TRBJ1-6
CAHRSPNVDNSPLHF
TGTGCCCACCGCAGCCCCAATGTGGATAATTCACCCCTCCACTTT
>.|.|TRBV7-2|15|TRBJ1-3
CASSFDGKSGNTIYF
TGTGCCAGCAGCTTCGACGGGAAGTCTGGAAACACCATATATTTT
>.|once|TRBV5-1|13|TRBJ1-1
CASSLGQLTEAFF
TGCGCCAGCAGCTTGGGACAGTTGACTGAAGCTTTCTTT
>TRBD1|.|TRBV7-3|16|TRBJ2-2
CASSLRTGANTGELFF
TGTGCCAGCAGCTTACGCACAGGGGCGAACACCGGGGAGCTGTTTTTT
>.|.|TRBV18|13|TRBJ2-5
CASSPPGVETQYF
TGTGCCAGCTCACCACCAGGGGTGGAGACCCAGTACTTC
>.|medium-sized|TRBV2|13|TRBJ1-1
CASSSVEGTEAFF
TGTGCCAGCAGCTCAGTGGAGGGCACTGAAGCTTTCTTT
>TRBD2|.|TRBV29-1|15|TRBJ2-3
CSEAGGLFSTDTQYF
TGCAGCGAAGCGGGGGGCCTATTTAGCACAGATACGCAGTATTTT
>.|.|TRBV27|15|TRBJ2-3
CASSPRGRPTDTQYF
TGTGCCAGCAGTCCGAGGGGGAGGCCCACAGATACGCAGTATTTT
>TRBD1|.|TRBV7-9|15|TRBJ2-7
CASSPPGTGLLEQYF
TGTGCCAGCAGCCCGCCAGGGACAGGGCTTCTCGAGCAGTACTTC
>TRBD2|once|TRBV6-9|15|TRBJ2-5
CASSRRTSGRETQYF
TGTGCCAGCAGCCGTCGGACTAGCGGGAGAGAGACCCAGTACTTC
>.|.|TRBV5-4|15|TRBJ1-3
CASSRGQSSGNTIYF
TGTGCCAGCAGCCGAGGACAGAGCTCTGGAAACACCATATATTTT
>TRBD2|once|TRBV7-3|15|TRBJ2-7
CASSLEAGGRYEQYF
TGTGCCAGCAGCTTAGAAGCGGGGGGGCGCTACGAGCAGTACTTC
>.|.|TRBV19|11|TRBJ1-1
CASSINSEAFF
TGTGCCAGTAGTATTAATTCTGAAGCTTTCTTT
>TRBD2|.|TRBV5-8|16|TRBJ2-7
CASSLGTSGSSYEQYF
TGTGCCAGCAGCCTGGGGACTAGCGGGAGCTCCTACGAGCAGTACTTC
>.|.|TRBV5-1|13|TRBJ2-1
CASSLVSNNEQFF
TGCGCCAGCAGCTTGGTTAGCAACAATGAGCAGTTCTTC
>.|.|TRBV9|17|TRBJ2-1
CASSVDPGLSSYNEQFF
TGTGCCAGCAGCGTAGATCCTGGACTTTCCTCCTACAATGAGCAGTTCTTC
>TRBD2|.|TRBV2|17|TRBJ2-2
CASSEREGSPNTGELFF
TGTGCCAGCAGTGAACGGGAGGGTAGCCCGAACACCGGGGAGCTGTTTTTT
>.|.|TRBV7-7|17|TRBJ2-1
CASRPRAGVSSYNEQFF
TGTGCTAGCAGACCAAGAGCGGGTGTAAGCTCCTACAATGAGCAGTTCTTC
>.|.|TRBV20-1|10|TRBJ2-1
CTPLAGEQFF
TGCACCCCGCTAGCCGGTGAGCAGTTCTTC
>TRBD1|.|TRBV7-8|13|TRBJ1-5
CASSRDSNQPQHF
TGTGCCAGCAGCCGGGACAGTAATCAGCCCCAGCATTTT
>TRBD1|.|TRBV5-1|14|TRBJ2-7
CASSLAQGADEQYF
TGCGCCAGCAGCTTAGCACAGGGGGCAGACGAGCAGTACTTC
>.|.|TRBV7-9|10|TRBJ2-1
CALGNNEQFF
TGTGCCCTCGGAAACAATGAGCAGTTCTTC
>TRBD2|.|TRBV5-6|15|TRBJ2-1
CASSGDSGRANEQFF
TGTGCCAGCAGCGGAGATAGCGGGAGGGCCAATGAGCAGTTCTTC
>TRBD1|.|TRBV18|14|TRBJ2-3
CASSHGTAADTQYF
TGTGCCAGCTCACACGGGACAGCGGCAGATACGCAGTATTTT
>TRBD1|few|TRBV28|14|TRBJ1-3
CASSFRDRVKTIYF
TGTGCCAGCAGTTTCAGGGACAGGGTTAAGACCATATATTTT
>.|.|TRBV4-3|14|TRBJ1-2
CASSQDSNGHGYTF
TGCGCCAGCAGCCAAGATAGCAACGGGCATGGCTACACCTTC
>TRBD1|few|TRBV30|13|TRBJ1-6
CAWGQGENSPLHF
TGTGCCTGGGGACAGGGGGAAAATTCACCCCTCCACTTT
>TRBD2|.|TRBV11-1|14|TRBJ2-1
CASSPGLVANEQFF
TGTGCCAGCAGCCCGGGACTAGTGGCGAATGAGCAGTTCTTC
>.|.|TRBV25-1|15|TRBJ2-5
CASTLGGHRQETQYF
TGTGCCAGCACTCTAGGGGGGCACCGCCAAGAGACCCAGTACTTC
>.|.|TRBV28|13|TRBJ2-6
CASTRVGANVLTF
TGTGCCAGCACCAGGGTCGGGGCCAACGTCCTGACTTTC
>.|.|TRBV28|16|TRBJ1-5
CASSRYGTSGNQPQHF
TGTGCCAGCAGTCGGTACGGGACATCGGGCAATCAGCCCCAGCATTTT
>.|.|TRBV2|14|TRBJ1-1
CASRAGIMNTEAFF
TGTGCCAGCCGCGCAGGGATCATGAACACTGAAGCTTTCTTT
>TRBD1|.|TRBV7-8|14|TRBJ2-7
CASSSDRFFGEQYF
TGTGCCAGCAGCTCGGACAGGTTCTTTGGCGAGCAGTACTTC
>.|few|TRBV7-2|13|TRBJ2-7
CASSLPIGHEQYF
TGTGCCAGCAGCTTACCTATTGGCCACGAGCAGTACTTC
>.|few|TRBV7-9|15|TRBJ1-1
CASSLVESGSTEAFF
TGTGCCAGCAGCTTAGTGGAATCTGGTAGCACTGAAGCTTTCTTT
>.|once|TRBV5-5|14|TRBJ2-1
CASSGTSLGDEQFF
TGTGCCAGCAGCGGGACAAGCTTAGGCGATGAGCAGTTCTTC
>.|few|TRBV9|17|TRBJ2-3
CASSVEIGGPSTDTQYF
TGTGCCAGCAGCGTAGAAATCGGCGGGCCTAGCACAGATACGCAGTATTTT
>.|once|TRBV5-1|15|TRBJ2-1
CASSLDGSGYNEQFF
TGCGCCAGCAGCTTGGATGGGAGCGGCTACAATGAGCAGTTCTTC
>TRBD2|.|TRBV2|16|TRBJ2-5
CASSEGLAGVGETQYF
TGTGCCAGCAGTGAAGGGCTAGCGGGAGTGGGGGAGACCCAGTACTTC